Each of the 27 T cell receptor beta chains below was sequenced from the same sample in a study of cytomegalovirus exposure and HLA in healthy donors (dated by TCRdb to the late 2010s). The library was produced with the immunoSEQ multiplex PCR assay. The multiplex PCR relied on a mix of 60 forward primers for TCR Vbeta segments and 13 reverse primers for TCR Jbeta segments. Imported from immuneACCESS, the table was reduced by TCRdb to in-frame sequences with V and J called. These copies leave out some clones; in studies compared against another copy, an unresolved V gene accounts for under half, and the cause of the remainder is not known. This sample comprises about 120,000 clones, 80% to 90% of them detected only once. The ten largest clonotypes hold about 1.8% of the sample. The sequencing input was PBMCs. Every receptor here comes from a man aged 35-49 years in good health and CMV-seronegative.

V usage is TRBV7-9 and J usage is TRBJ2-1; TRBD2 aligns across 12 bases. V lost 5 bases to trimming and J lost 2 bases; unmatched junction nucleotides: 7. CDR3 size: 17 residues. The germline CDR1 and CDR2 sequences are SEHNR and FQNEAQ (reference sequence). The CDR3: CASSGLAGTNPYNEQFF. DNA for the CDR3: TGTGCCAGCAGCGGACTAGCGGGAACGAATCCCTACAATGAGCAGTTCTTC.

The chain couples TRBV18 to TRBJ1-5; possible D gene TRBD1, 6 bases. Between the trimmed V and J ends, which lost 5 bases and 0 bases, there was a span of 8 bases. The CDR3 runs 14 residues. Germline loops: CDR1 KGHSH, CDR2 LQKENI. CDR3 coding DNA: TGTGCCAGCTCATACAGGGATAGCAATCAGCCCCAGCATTTT. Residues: CASSYRDSNQPQHF.

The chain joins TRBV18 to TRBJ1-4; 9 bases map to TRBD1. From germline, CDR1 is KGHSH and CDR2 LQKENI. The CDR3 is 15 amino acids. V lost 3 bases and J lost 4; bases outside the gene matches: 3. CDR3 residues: CASSPTGGINEKLFF. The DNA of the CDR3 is TGTGCCAGCTCACCGACAGGGGGTATTAATGAAAAACTGTTTTTT.

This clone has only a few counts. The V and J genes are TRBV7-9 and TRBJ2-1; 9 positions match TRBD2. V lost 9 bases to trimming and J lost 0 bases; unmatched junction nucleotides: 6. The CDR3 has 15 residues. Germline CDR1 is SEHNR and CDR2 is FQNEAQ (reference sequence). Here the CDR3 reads CASKVSGSSYNEQFF. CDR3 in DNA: TGTGCCAGTAAAGTTAGCGGGAGCTCCTACAATGAGCAGTTCTTC.

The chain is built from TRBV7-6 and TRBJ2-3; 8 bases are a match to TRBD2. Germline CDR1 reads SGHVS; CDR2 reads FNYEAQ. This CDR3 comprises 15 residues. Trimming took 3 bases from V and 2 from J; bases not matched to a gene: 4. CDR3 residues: CASSFGTSHTDTQYF. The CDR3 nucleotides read TGTGCCAGCAGCTTCGGGACTAGTCACACAGATACGCAGTATTTT. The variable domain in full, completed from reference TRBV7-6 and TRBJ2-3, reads GAGVSQSPRYKVTKRGQDVALRCDPISGHVSLYWYRQALGQGPEFLTYFNYEAQQDKSGLPNDRFSAERPEGSISTLTIQRTEQRDSAMYRCASSFGTSHTDTQYFGPGTRLTVL.

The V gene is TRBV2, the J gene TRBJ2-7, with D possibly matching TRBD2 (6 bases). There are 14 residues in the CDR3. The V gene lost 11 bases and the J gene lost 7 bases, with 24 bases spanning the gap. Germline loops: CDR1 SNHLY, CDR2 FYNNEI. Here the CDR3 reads CASRELARSVEQYF. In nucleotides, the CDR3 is TGTGCCTCCCGAGAACTAGCCCGGAGTGTAGAGCAGTACTTC.

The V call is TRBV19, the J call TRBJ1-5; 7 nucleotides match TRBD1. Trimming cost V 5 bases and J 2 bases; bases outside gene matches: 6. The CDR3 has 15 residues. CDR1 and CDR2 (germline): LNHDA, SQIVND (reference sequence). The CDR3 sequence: CASSPPGGGNQPQHF. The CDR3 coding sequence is TGTGCCAGTAGTCCTCCAGGGGGTGGCAATCAGCCCCAGCATTTT.

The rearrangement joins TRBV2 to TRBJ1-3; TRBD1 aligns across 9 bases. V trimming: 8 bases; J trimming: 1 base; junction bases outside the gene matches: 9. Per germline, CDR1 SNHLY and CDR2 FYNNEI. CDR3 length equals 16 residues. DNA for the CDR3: TGTGCCAGCGGACTAAACGGACAGGGGTCTGGAAACACCATATATTTT. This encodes CASGLNGQGSGNTIYF.

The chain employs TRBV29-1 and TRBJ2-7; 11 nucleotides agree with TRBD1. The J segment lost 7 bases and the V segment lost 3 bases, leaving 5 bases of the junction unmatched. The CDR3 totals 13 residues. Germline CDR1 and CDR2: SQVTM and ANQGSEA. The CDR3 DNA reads TGCAGCGTTGAGAGGACAGGGGGCGTGGAGCAGTACTTC. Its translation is CSVERTGGVEQYF.

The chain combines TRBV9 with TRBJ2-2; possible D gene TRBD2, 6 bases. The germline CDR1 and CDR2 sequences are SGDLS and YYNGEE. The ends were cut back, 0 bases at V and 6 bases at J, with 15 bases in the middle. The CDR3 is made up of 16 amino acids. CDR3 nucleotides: TGTGCCAGCAGCGTAGCTCCGGGAGCTAGGGCCGGGGAGCTGTTTTTT. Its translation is CASSVAPGARAGELFF.

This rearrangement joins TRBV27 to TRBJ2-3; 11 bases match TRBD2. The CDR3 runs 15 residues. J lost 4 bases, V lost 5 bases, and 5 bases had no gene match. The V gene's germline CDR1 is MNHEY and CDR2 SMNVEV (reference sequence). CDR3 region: CASSKLAGVSDTQYF. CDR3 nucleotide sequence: TGTGCCAGCAGTAAACTAGCGGGAGTCTCAGATACGCAGTATTTT.

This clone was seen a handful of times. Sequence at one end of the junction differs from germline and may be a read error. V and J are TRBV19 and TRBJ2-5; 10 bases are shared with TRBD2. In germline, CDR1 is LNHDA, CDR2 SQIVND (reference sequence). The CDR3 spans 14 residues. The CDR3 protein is CASSSGRYQETQYF. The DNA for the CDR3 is TGTGCCAGCAGTAGCGGGAGGTACCAAGAGACCCAGTACTTC.

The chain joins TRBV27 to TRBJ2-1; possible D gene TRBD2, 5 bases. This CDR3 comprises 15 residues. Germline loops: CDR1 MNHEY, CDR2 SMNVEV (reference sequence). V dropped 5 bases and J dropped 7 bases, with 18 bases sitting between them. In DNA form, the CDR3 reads TGTGCCAGCAGTAAAACGAACTACCCGGGGAATGAGCAGTTCTTC. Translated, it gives CASSKTNYPGNEQFF.

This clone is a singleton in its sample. The CDR3 nucleotides are TGTGCCAGCAGCTGGGACAGGGATCAGCCCCAGCATTTT. Protein product: CASSWDRDQPQHF. V gene TRBV2 combines with J gene TRBJ1-5, with 9 bases identical to TRBD1. CDR1 and CDR2 from the germline V gene are SNHLY and FYNNEI. V lost 6 bases to trimming and J lost 5 bases; unmatched junction nucleotides: 2. This CDR3 contains 13 residues. The whole variable domain, remainder taken from reference TRBV2 and TRBJ1-5, is EPEVTQTPSHQVTQMGQEVILRCVPISNHLYFYWYRQILGQKVEFLVSFYNNEISEKSEIFDDQFSVERPDGSNFTLKIRSTKLEDSAMYFCASSWDRDQPQHFGDGTRLSIL.

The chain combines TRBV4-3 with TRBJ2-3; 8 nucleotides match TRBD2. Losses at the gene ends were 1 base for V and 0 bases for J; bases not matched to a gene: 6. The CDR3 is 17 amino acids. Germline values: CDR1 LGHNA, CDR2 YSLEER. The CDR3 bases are TGCGCCAGCAGCCAAGGCGGAGCGGGGGCTAGCACAGATACGCAGTATTTT. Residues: CASSQGGAGASTDTQYF.

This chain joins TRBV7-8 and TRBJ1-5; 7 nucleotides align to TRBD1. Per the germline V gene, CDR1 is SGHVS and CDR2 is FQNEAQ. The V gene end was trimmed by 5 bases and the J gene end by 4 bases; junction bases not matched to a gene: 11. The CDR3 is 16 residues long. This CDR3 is CASSPGTDQGNQPQHF. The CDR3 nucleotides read TGTGCCAGCAGCCCAGGGACAGATCAAGGAAATCAGCCCCAGCATTTT.

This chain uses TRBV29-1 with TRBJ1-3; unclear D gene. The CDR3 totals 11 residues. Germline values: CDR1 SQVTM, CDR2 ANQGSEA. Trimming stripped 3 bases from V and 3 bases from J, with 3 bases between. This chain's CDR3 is CSVDNGNTIYF. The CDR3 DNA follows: TGCAGCGTTGACAATGGAAACACCATATATTTT.

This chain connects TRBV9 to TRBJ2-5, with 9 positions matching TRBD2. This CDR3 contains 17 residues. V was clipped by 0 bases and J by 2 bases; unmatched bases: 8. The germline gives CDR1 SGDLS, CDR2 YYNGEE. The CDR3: CASSVATAGGLQETQYF. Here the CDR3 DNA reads TGTGCCAGCAGCGTAGCTACGGCGGGGGGGCTTCAAGAGACCCAGTACTTC.

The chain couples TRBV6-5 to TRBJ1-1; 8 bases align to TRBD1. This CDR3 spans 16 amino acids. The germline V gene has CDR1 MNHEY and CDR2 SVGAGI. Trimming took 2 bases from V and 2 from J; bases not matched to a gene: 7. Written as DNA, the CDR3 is TGTGCCAGCAGTTACCGGACAGGGCTACGAAACACTGAAGCTTTCTTT. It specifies CASSYRTGLRNTEAFF.

CDR3 DNA: TGTGCCAGCTCACCACGTGACGGGATTAATGGCTACACCTTC. It is translated as CASSPRDGINGYTF. The chain uses TRBV18 and TRBJ1-2; no reliable D call. The CDR3 has 14 residues. Trimming cost V 1 base and J 6 bases, with 12 bases left between them. CDR1 KGHSH and CDR2 LQKENI come from the germline V gene.

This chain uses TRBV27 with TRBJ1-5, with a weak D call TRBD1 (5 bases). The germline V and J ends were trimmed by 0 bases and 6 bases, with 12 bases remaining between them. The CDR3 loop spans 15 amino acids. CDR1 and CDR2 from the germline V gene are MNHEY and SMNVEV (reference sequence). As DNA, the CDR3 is TGTGCCAGCAGTTTATCACAGCGGGGGTTTCAGCCCCAGCATTTT. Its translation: CASSLSQRGFQPQHF.

The CDR3 DNA follows: TGTGCCAGTAGTCAAACAGGATTAGGAACCGGGGAGCTGTTTTTT. Its protein product is CASSQTGLGTGELFF. This chain uses TRBV19 with TRBJ2-2; D is possibly TRBD1 (5 bases). The CDR3 is 15 residues long. The germline V and J ends were trimmed by 5 bases and 5 bases, with 15 bases remaining between them. Germline V gives CDR1 LNHDA, CDR2 SQIVND (reference sequence).

The CDR3: CASSTDRNTEAFF. The CDR3 DNA reads as TGTGCCAGCTCGACGGACAGGAACACTGAAGCTTTCTTT. The chain joins TRBV18 to TRBJ1-1; TRBD1 is a possible D gene (6 bases). Germline assignment: CDR1 KGHSH and CDR2 LQKENI. The CDR3 is made up of 13 amino acids. With 6 bases removed from V and 1 base from J, the gap between germline ends came to 9 bases.

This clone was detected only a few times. CDR3 loop: CASSEYFAQVGSPLHF. The CDR3 nucleotides read TGTGCCAGCAGTGAATATTTTGCACAGGTTGGGTCACCCCTCCACTTT. V and J are TRBV25-1 and TRBJ1-6; the D gene is possibly TRBD1 (5 bases). CDR3 size: 16 residues. Germline CDR1 reads MGHDK; CDR2 reads SYGVNS. Trimming took 0 bases from V and 10 from J, leaving 16 bases between them.

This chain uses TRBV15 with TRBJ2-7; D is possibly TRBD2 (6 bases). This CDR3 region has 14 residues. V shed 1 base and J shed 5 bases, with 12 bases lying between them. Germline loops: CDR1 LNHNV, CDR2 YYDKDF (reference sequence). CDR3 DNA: TGTGCCACCAGCAGAGTCGGGGGAGCGGACGAGCAGTACTTC. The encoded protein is CATSRVGGADEQYF. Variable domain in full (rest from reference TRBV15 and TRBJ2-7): DAMVIQNPRYQVTQFGKPVTLSCSQTLNHNVMYWYQQKSSQAPKLLFHYYDKDFNNEADTPDNFQSRRPNTSFCFLDIRSPGLGDTAMYLCATSRVGGADEQYFGPGTRLTVT.

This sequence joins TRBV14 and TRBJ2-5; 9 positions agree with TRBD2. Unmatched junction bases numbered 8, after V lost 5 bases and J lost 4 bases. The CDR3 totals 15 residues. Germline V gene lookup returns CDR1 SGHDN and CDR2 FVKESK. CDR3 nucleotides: TGTGCCAGCAGCAAGATAGCGGGGGTAAGAGAGACCCAGTACTTC. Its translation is CASSKIAGVRETQYF.

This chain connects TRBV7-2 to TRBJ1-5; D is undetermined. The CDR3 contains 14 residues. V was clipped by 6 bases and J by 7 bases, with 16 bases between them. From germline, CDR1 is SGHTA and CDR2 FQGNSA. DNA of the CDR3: TGTGCCAGCAGTCTAACCCAGTCCGGGCAGCCCCAGCATTTT. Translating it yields CASSLTQSGQPQHF.